The present T cell receptor beta chain was sequenced within a study of siplizumab effects on memory and regulatory T cells. This clone is categorized as medium-sized. Its target is not known. Method: immunoSEQ multiplex PCR; TCRdb's copy keeps in-frame clones and lacks some. The sample consists of about 13,000 clones, 40% of them appearing once. The mixed lymphocyte reaction cells underwent coculture at 37°C for five to seven days. V was shortened by 5 bases and J by 7 bases, with 11 bases between the two germline ends. The CDR3 contains 13 residues. Germline V gene lookup returns CDR1 SEHNR and CDR2 FQNEAQ (reference sequence).

The source is a human donor in good health; the cells came from an allogeneic mixed lymphocyte reaction. This sequence joins TRBV7-9 and TRBJ1-4; no definite D call. The material sequenced was CFSE-low (dividing) CD8+ T cells sorted from an allogeneic mixed lymphocyte reaction. The CDR3 here is CASSPDSSEKLFF. For the CDR3, the DNA is TGTGCCAGCAGCCCGGACTCGAGTGAAAAACTGTTTTTT.